This T cell receptor (beta chain) was observed in a study of cytomegalovirus exposure and HLA in healthy donors. This CDR3 comprises 15 residues. The junction had 4 bases not matched to a gene; V was cut back by 6 bases and J by 6 bases. Germline CDR1 MNHEY, CDR2 SVGAGI. Primers for the PCR totalled 60 Vbeta and 13 Jbeta. This table comes from immunoSEQ multiplex PCR, and its TCRdb copy is limited to in-frame clones, with some not included. The sample includes about 120,000 clones, approximately 79% seen only once; the top ten take 6.2%. The TCR comes from a young man in good health and CMV-seropositive. V and J are TRBV6-5 and TRBJ2-3, with TRBD2 matching over 15 bases. Sequencing was performed on PBMCs. CDR3: CASRWTSGGADTQYF. For the CDR3, the DNA is TGTGCCAGCAGGTGGACTAGCGGGGGGGCGGATACGCAGTATTTT.